Listed here are 27 T cell receptor beta chains from one sample, sequenced in a study of beta chain features in type 1 diabetes. cDNA synthesis used the whole RNA isolate, giving expressed TCRB sequences. Sequencing used immunoSEQ multiplex PCR; TCRdb keeps in-frame clones, though not all of them. This table holds almost 350,000 clones, about 18% found once. The specimen was naive CD4+ T cells from blood. The receptors here all came from a woman aged 18-35 years in good health.

V gene TRBV6-6 combines with J gene TRBJ1-2, with 9 bases identical to TRBD1. The germline CDR1 and CDR2 sequences are MNHNY and SVGAGI (reference sequence). Trimming took 6 bases from V and 6 from J; bases not matched to a gene: 5. The CDR3 runs 13 residues. This chain's CDR3 is CASSRDREDGYTF. In DNA form, the CDR3 reads TGTGCCAGCAGCCGGGACAGGGAGGATGGCTACACCTTC.

This clone was seen only a few times. V and J are TRBV18 and TRBJ1-1, with TRBD1 identical over 8 bases. J lost 6 bases, V lost 4 bases, and 10 bases had no gene match. The CDR3 spans 15 residues. Looked up from germline, CDR1 is KGHSH and CDR2 is LQKENI. As DNA, the CDR3 is TGTGCCAGCTCACTGGCGGCTTCGACAGGGGCTGAAGCTTTCTTT. Translated: CASSLAASTGAEAFF.

The chain uses TRBV5-1 and TRBJ2-1; the D is unclear. V dropped 3 bases and J dropped 7 bases, with 5 bases sitting between them. This CDR3 comprises 11 residues. Per the germline V gene, CDR1 is SGHRS and CDR2 is YFSETQ. The CDR3 loop is CASSSHNEQFF. The CDR3, as DNA: TGCGCCAGCAGCTCCCATAATGAGCAGTTCTTC.

V and J are TRBV7-2 and TRBJ1-5; D call uncertain. This CDR3 spans 13 amino acids. CDR1 SGHTA and CDR2 FQGNSA come from the germline V gene. Trimming took off 5 bases at V and 4 bases at J, with 9 bases between the two ends. The CDR3 reads CASSEQQNQPQHF. The CDR3 coding sequence is TGTGCCAGCAGCGAACAGCAGAATCAGCCCCAGCATTTT.

The chain joins TRBV5-1 to TRBJ2-1; 9 nucleotides align to TRBD2. Germline CDR1 and CDR2: SGHRS and YFSETQ. V was clipped by 0 bases and J by 4 bases; unmatched bases: 5. This CDR3 spans 16 amino acids. The CDR3 loop reads CASSLELLAGYNEQFF. DNA of the CDR3: TGCGCCAGCAGCTTGGAGCTCCTAGCGGGGTACAATGAGCAGTTCTTC. Together with reference TRBV5-1 and TRBJ2-1, the CDR3 gives the full variable domain: KAGVTQTPRYLIKTRGQQVTLSCSPISGHRSVSWYQQTPGQGLQFLFEYFSETQRNKGNFPGRFSGRQFSNSRSEMNVSTLELGDSALYLCASSLELLAGYNEQFFGPGTRLTVL.

This chain uses TRBV9 with TRBJ2-1, with 7 bases fitting TRBD2. The CDR3 is made up of 14 amino acids. The trim removed 0 bases at V and 8 bases at J, leaving 5 bases unmatched. Germline CDR1 is SGDLS and CDR2 is YYNGEE. Here the CDR3 DNA reads TGTGCCAGCAGCGTAGCCCAGCGGGAAGATGAGCAGTTCTTC. Protein: CASSVAQREDEQFF.

The chain carries TRBV11-2 and TRBJ2-4; 8 bases agree with TRBD1. Per the germline V gene, CDR1 is SGHAT and CDR2 is FQNNGV. V shed 10 bases, J shed 6 bases, and the junction held 5 bases outside the gene matches. This CDR3 is built from 12 residues. The CDR3 bases are TGTGCCACCCGAGGACAGGGAAACATTCAGTACTTC. Protein sequence: CATRGQGNIQYF.

The J gene is TRBJ2-7, the V gene TRBV4-2; no clear D gene. Trimming stripped 6 bases from V and 0 bases from J, with 15 bases between. Germline V gene data show CDR1 as LGHNA and CDR2 as YNFKEQ. This CDR3 has 15 residues. The chain's CDR3 is CASSLMVGSSYEQYF. In DNA form, the CDR3 reads TGTGCCAGCAGTCTGATGGTCGGGTCCTCCTACGAGCAGTACTTC.

This rearrangement joins TRBV4-3 to TRBJ2-6; D call uncertain. V dropped 1 base and J dropped 2 bases, with 9 bases sitting between them. The CDR3 has 16 amino acids. Germline V gene sequence: CDR1 LGHNA, CDR2 YSLEER. DNA of the CDR3: TGCGCCAGCAGCCAAGCTTTCGGTACTGGGGCCAACGTCCTGACTTTC. Its translation is CASSQAFGTGANVLTF.

The chain couples TRBV4-3 to TRBJ2-2; D ambiguous. The V gene's germline CDR1 is LGHNA and CDR2 YSLEER. This CDR3 has 14 amino acids. With 4 bases removed from V and 5 bases from J, the gap between germline ends came to 11 bases. The CDR3 protein is CASSLQQWTGELFF. CDR3 coding DNA: TGCGCCAGCAGCCTACAGCAGTGGACCGGGGAGCTGTTTTTT.

This clone was observed a few times. The J gene is TRBJ2-7, the V gene TRBV4-1; TRBD1 matches 8 bases. The CDR3 length is 13 residues. Trimming removed 4 bases from V and 4 bases from J; junction bases left unmatched: 3. Germline V CDR1 and CDR2: MGHRA, YSYEKL. The CDR3 region is CASSLGQGYEQYF. CDR3 bases: TGCGCCAGCAGCCTAGGACAGGGTTACGAGCAGTACTTC.

V is TRBV7-9 and J is TRBJ2-7; D gene unclear. Germline CDR1 reads SEHNR; CDR2 reads FQNEAQ (reference sequence). The CDR3 is 12 amino acids. Trimming removed 7 bases from V and 7 bases from J, with 14 bases in between. The CDR3 spells CASTRDEQEQYF. The DNA for the CDR3 is TGTGCCAGCACTAGAGACGAGCAGGAGCAGTACTTC.

The chain links TRBV30 to TRBJ2-5; D not resolved. Trimming removed 0 bases at V and 1 base at J, with 3 bases between. This CDR3 region has 12 residues. Germline-derived CDR1 and CDR2 are GTSNPN and SVGIG (reference sequence). The CDR3 bases are TGTGCCTGGAGTGTCTTCCAAGAGACCCAGTACTTC. Encoded protein: CAWSVFQETQYF.

This clone was seen more than once but under ten times. V and J are TRBV29-1 and TRBJ2-7; D not resolved. V shed 4 bases and J shed 1 base, with 8 bases lying between them. The CDR3 has 12 amino acids. Germline assignment: CDR1 SQVTM and CDR2 ANQGSEA. The CDR3 region is CSVVQPSYEQYF. Written as DNA, the CDR3 is TGCAGCGTTGTACAGCCTTCCTACGAGCAGTACTTC.

This clone was seen only a few times. This chain joins TRBV4-2 and TRBJ2-1; 7 bases are shared with TRBD1. This CDR3 has 15 amino acids. The germline V gene encodes CDR1 LGHNA and CDR2 YNFKEQ. Trimming at V came to 3 bases and at J to 15 bases, leaving 17 bases not matched to a gene. The CDR3 region is CASSQPNRWGQSPFF. DNA of the CDR3: TGTGCCAGCAGCCAGCCCAATAGGTGGGGACAGTCCCCGTTCTTC.

The V gene is TRBV5-1, the J gene TRBJ1-2, with TRBD1 as a possible D gene (5 bases). The length of the CDR3 is 14 residues. Per the germline V gene, CDR1 is SGHRS and CDR2 is YFSETQ. Trimming took 0 bases from V and 4 from J, leaving 10 bases between them. CDR3 coding DNA: TGCGCCAGCAGCTTGGTCATGGGGCCCTATGGCTACACCTTC. Protein: CASSLVMGPYGYTF.

This chain connects TRBV11-2 to TRBJ2-4; D possibly corresponds to TRBD1 (5 bases). Trimming removed 6 bases from V and 1 base from J, with 7 bases in between. The CDR3 totals 13 residues. Germline CDR1 SGHAT, CDR2 FQNNGV. CDR3 region: CASSQGAKNIQYF. The CDR3 coding sequence is TGTGCCAGCAGTCAGGGCGCCAAAAACATTCAGTACTTC.

This chain joins TRBV7-9 and TRBJ2-5; 9 bases agree with TRBD1. The V gene end was trimmed by 5 bases and the J gene end by 2 bases; junction bases not matched to a gene: 3. The V gene's germline CDR1 is SEHNR and CDR2 FQNEAQ (reference sequence). The CDR3 is made up of 14 amino acids. CDR3 loop: CASSQGTGQETQYF. CDR3 in DNA: TGTGCCAGCAGCCAAGGGACAGGGCAAGAGACCCAGTACTTC.

The chain carries TRBV10-3 and TRBJ2-1, with 11 bases lining up with TRBD2. The CDR3 contains 16 residues. The V gene end was trimmed by 6 bases and the J gene end by 9 bases; junction bases not matched to a gene: 13. Per the germline V gene, CDR1 is ENHRY and CDR2 is SYGVKD. In DNA form, the CDR3 reads TGTGCCATCAGCGATCATAGCGGGAGGGCCGCGGTTGAGCAGTTCTTC. It specifies CAISDHSGRAAVEQFF.

The gene calls are TRBV6-6 and TRBJ1-5; TRBD1 is a possible D gene (5 bases). CDR1 MNHNY and CDR2 SVGAGI come from the germline V gene (reference sequence). The germline V and J ends were trimmed by 4 bases and 4 bases, with 8 bases remaining between them. The CDR3 contains 13 residues. The CDR3 nucleotides read TGTGCCAGCAGTTCCCAGGGAAATCAGCCCCAGCATTTT. Protein: CASSSQGNQPQHF.

This sequence joins TRBV6-5 and TRBJ2-7; 12 bases map to TRBD1. From germline, CDR1 is MNHEY and CDR2 SVGAGI. The junction had 6 bases not matched to a gene; V was cut back by 9 bases and J by 6 bases. The CDR3 is made up of 13 amino acids. CDR3 DNA: TGTGCCAGTTCCGGGACAGGGGGCTTCGAGCAGTACTTC. This codes for CASSGTGGFEQYF.

This clone was seen a handful of times. The chain is built from TRBV7-9 and TRBJ2-3, with 10 bases that match TRBD2. The CDR3 is 15 residues long. The germline V gene encodes CDR1 SEHNR and CDR2 FQNEAQ (reference sequence). The ends lost 6 bases at V and 2 bases at J; junction bases unmatched: 5. CDR3 loop: CASSPSGGLTDTQYF. The CDR3 DNA reads TGTGCCAGCAGTCCTAGCGGGGGACTCACAGATACGCAGTATTTT.

The rearrangement joins TRBV6-5 to TRBJ1-1; no clear D. CDR3 length: 13 residues. Germline-derived CDR1 and CDR2 are MNHEY and SVGAGI. V was trimmed by 5 bases and J by 4 bases, leaving 11 bases between them. The CDR3 loop is CASSRALTTEAFF. The CDR3 bases are TGTGCCAGCAGTAGAGCTTTAACCACTGAAGCTTTCTTT.

This clone appeared a few times. The chain combines TRBV7-2 with TRBJ2-7; 8 bases align to TRBD1. The CDR3 spans 15 residues. Looked up from germline, CDR1 is SGHTA and CDR2 is FQGNSA. V shed 5 bases and J 0 bases; nucleotides not matched to a gene: 6. CDR3 DNA: TGTGCCAGCAGCGGGGACAGGTTGAGCTCCTACGAGCAGTACTTC. Its protein is CASSGDRLSSYEQYF.

Only a few counts were recorded for this clone. The J gene is TRBJ1-2, the V gene TRBV6-1; maybe TRBD1 (5 bases). V lost 6 bases to trimming and J lost 6 bases, with 14 bases between them. The germline V gene has CDR1 MNHNS and CDR2 SASEGT. The CDR3 has 13 residues. The CDR3: CASSSRGRDGYTF. The CDR3, as DNA: TGTGCCAGCAGCTCAAGGGGCAGGGATGGCTACACCTTC.

This clone was detected a few times. The V gene is TRBV7-2, the J gene TRBJ1-1; 7 nucleotides agree with TRBD1. The J segment lost 8 bases and the V segment lost 5 bases, leaving 8 bases of the junction unmatched. In germline, CDR1 is SGHTA, CDR2 FQGNSA. The CDR3 extends over 13 amino acids. The CDR3 coding sequence is TGTGCCAGCAGCAACCGACAGGGAACCGAAGCTTTCTTT. Its protein is CASSNRQGTEAFF.

This chain joins TRBV5-1 and TRBJ2-1, with unresolved D. The CDR3 runs to 15 residues. Germline CDR1 reads SGHRS; CDR2 reads YFSETQ. V gave up 3 bases and J gave up 0 bases, with 10 bases separating them. The DNA of the CDR3 is TGCGCCAGCAGCTCCGACTGGAGCTCCTACAATGAGCAGTTCTTC. It encodes CASSSDWSSYNEQFF.